This record concerns one T cell receptor (beta chain) sequence. Its antigen is unknown. The data stem from a study of immune evolution from preneoplasia to lung adenocarcinoma. The germline gives CDR1 LNHDA, CDR2 SQIVND (reference sequence). CDR3 length: 18 residues. J lost 4 bases, V lost 6 bases, and 13 bases had no gene match. The repertoire was sequenced with immunoSEQ multiplex PCR; TCRdb's copy has only in-frame clones and lacks some. The table records some 8,200 clones, almost 80% of them present only once. Overall study findings and caveats: Compared with EGFR-mutant or double wild-type lesions, KRAS-mutant nodules were more clonal. Later-stage lesions seemingly showed higher T cell density and diversity than normal lung.

This sequence was found in a donor older than 65 with lung adenocarcinoma. This chain uses TRBV19 with TRBJ2-1; 12 positions agree with TRBD2. Sequencing was performed on FFPE minimally invasive lung adenocarcinoma tissue. CDR3 region: CASRDGGLAGGSYNEQFF. The CDR3, as DNA: TGTGCCAGTAGAGATGGGGGCCTAGCGGGAGGGTCTTACAATGAGCAGTTCTTC.